This T cell receptor (beta chain) was identified during a study of vaccination and CD4 T cells after COVID-19. Overall study: Sampling after COVID took place at a median of about 91 days (range 35 to 161) following diagnosis. As a positive control, some control cultures were given a CEFX pool, while others were given an HIV-1 Nef pool or no peptide.

CDR3 length: 17 residues. Germline V gene sequence: CDR1 SGHRS, CDR2 YFSETQ. V was pared by 5 bases and J by 2 bases, with 23 bases between. The assay that was used to sequence DNA from cultured CD4+ T cells was the Oncomine TCR Beta short-read assay. Via MiXCR, TCRdb re-called the PCR reads, giving one row per CDR3 protein. Of more than 20,000 distinct CDR3 sequences detected, 40% to 45% appear once; the ten largest clones hold roughly 5.6%. As for this clonotype: Its matching antigen is unknown.

The time point here: late sampling 161 to 241 days after vaccination in a few convalescent patients. The sample's treatment: approximately 9-day PBMC culture with coronavirus spike peptide pools or control peptides (ViraFEST assay). ViraFEST relied on peptide pools to expand antigen-specific T cells; the TCRs were sequenced afterward. Half the growth medium was swapped for new IL-2 medium on days 3 and 7. The clonotype was recovered from a human donor who had recovered from COVID-19. The sequenced sample was CD4+ T cells from blood, cultured in vitro, obtained about 7 months after SARS-CoV-2 vaccination. The chain has TRBV5-1 and TRBJ2-7, with D maybe TRBD1 (6 bases). CDR3 nucleotide sequence: TGCGCCAGCAGTTTGACGTTACGGACAGCGTCCCCCTACGAGCAGTACTTC. As protein: CASSLTLRTASPYEQYF.